Listed here are 30 T cell receptor beta chains from one sample, sequenced in a study of brain T cells in children with intractable seizures. Time point of the sample: blood from clinic visit 5 months post-surgery; TSC patient then seizure free. Sequencing was performed with immunoSEQ multiplex PCR; in TCRdb, only in-frame clones are kept and a portion is missing. The top ten clones hold about 5.8% of a sample with 340,000 or so clones, roughly 93% of them seen once. Sample: peripheral blood, taken less than 6 months after surgery. The receptor set was obtained from a boy under two years old with tuberous sclerosis and intractable seizures.

This clone has only one observation. This sequence joins TRBV19 and TRBJ1-2, with TRBD1 matching 7 bases. Losses at the gene ends were 2 bases for V and 4 bases for J; bases not matched to a gene: 7. This CDR3 is built from 15 residues. Germline CDR1 and CDR2: LNHDA and SQIVND (reference sequence). CDR3 sequence reads: CASSILQGFSYGYTF. The CDR3 nucleotides are TGTGCCAGTAGTATACTACAGGGGTTTAGCTATGGCTACACCTTC. Looking up the rest from reference TRBV19 and TRBJ1-2 gives the full variable domain: DGGITQSPKYLFRKEGQNVTLSCEQNLNHDAMYWYRQDPGQGLRLIYYSQIVNDFQKGDIAEGYSVSREKKESFPLTVTSAQKNPTAFYLCASSILQGFSYGYTFGSGTRLTVV.

The chain employs TRBV4-2 and TRBJ2-1, with TRBD1 identical over 9 bases. The trim removed 5 bases at V and 0 bases at J, leaving 14 bases unmatched. This CDR3 spans 19 amino acids. Germline assignment: CDR1 LGHNA and CDR2 YNFKEQ. The CDR3 sequence: CASSDVPGQGSNSYNEQFF. In nucleotides, the CDR3 is TGTGCCAGCAGCGACGTCCCGGGACAGGGTTCAAACTCCTACAATGAGCAGTTCTTC.

CDR3 nucleotides: TGCGCCAGCAGCTTGACAGGGGAGAATTTGGCCAAAAACATTCAGTACTTC. Amino acids: CASSLTGENLAKNIQYF. This chain uses TRBV4-1 with TRBJ2-4, with TRBD1 matching over 8 bases. The CDR3 contains 17 residues. In germline, CDR1 is MGHRA, CDR2 YSYEKL. V shed 5 bases and J 1 base; nucleotides not matched to a gene: 10.

The chain recombines TRBV28 with TRBJ2-7; D is ambiguous. Germline loops: CDR1 MDHEN, CDR2 SYDVKM. Between the trimmed V and J ends, which lost 10 bases and 0 bases, there was a span of 16 bases. The CDR3 length is 14 residues. The DNA of the CDR3 is TGTGCCACCATGGAAGTCGCTAGCTCCTACGAGCAGTACTTC. Protein product: CATMEVASSYEQYF.

The chain has TRBV2 and TRBJ2-3; D might be TRBD2 (6 bases). Germline V CDR1 and CDR2: SNHLY, FYNNEI. CDR3 length: 14 residues. V lost 5 bases and J lost 0, with 9 bases in between. CDR3 amino acids: CASSQRVSTDTQYF. In nucleotides, the CDR3 is TGTGCCAGCAGTCAGCGGGTGAGCACAGATACGCAGTATTTT.

This clone has a single count. V usage is TRBV7-9 and J usage is TRBJ2-7, with TRBD2 matching 7 bases. The germline CDR1 and CDR2 sequences are SEHNR and FQNEAQ (reference sequence). Trimming at V came to 4 bases and at J to 4 bases, leaving 7 bases not matched to a gene. The CDR3 length is 14 residues. CDR3 DNA sequence: TGTGCCAGCAGCTGGGCGGGAGCCATTTACGAGCAGTACTTC. Translating it yields CASSWAGAIYEQYF.

The rearrangement links TRBV27 to TRBJ1-1; D unresolved. The CDR3 length is 14 residues. Germline CDR1 and CDR2: MNHEY and SMNVEV (reference sequence). V shed 7 bases and J shed 0 bases, with 12 bases lying between them. The CDR3 loop reads CASKHRTMNTEAFF. The CDR3 coding sequence is TGTGCCAGCAAGCACCGGACGATGAACACTGAAGCTTTCTTT.

DNA for the CDR3: TGCGCCAGCAGCCCCCAGGCATCTGAGAATTCACCCCTCCACTTT. It codes for CASSPQASENSPLHF. This sequence joins TRBV4-1 and TRBJ1-6; no reliable D call. Germline CDR1 reads MGHRA; CDR2 reads YSYEKL. V was pared by 4 bases and J by 7 bases, with 14 bases between. CDR3 length equals 15 residues.

In its sample, this clone was seen a few times. V usage is TRBV3-1 (or the pseudogene TRBV3-2) and J usage is TRBJ2-1; 10 nucleotides match TRBD1. V trimming: 2 bases; J trimming: 3 bases; junction bases outside the gene matches: 7. The CDR3 has 17 amino acids. CDR1 and CDR2 from the germline V gene are LGHDT and YNNKEL (reference sequence). The CDR3 is CASSQLYRDRGYNEQFF. The CDR3 DNA reads TGTGCCAGCAGCCAACTTTACCGGGACAGGGGCTACAATGAGCAGTTCTTC.

This chain links TRBV7-3 with TRBJ2-5, with TRBD2 matching 9 bases. V dropped 5 bases and J dropped 5; count of bases not matched to a gene: 18. The CDR3 runs 18 residues. The V gene's germline CDR1 is SGHTA and CDR2 FQGTGA. CDR3 region: CASSPGISRGGRGETQYF. The CDR3 DNA reads TGTGCCAGCAGCCCGGGGATATCGCGGGGGGGCCGAGGGGAGACCCAGTACTTC.

This chain links TRBV7-8 with TRBJ2-1, with unresolved D. The ends were cut back, 4 bases at V and 6 bases at J, with 25 bases in the middle. CDR1 SGHVS and CDR2 FQNEAQ come from the germline V gene. The CDR3 is 18 residues long. CDR3 nucleotides: TGTGCCAGCAGCTCCGTAACGCCAGAGCAATTTACCTTCAATGAGCAGTTCTTC. It yields the protein CASSSVTPEQFTFNEQFF.

V usage is TRBV13 and J usage is TRBJ1-1, with 9 nucleotides matching TRBD1. The trim removed 8 bases at V and 1 base at J, leaving 14 bases unmatched. The CDR3 sequence is 17 residues long. Germline CDR1 and CDR2: PRHDT and FYEKMQ (reference sequence). In DNA, the CDR3 is TGTGCCAGCGGATCTCTAGGACAGGGGAGGGAGAACACTGAAGCTTTCTTT. This translates into CASGSLGQGRENTEAFF.

The chain combines TRBV16 with TRBJ1-4; TRBD1 matches 12 bases. CDR3 length: 17 amino acids. Unmatched junction bases numbered 10, after V lost 3 bases and J lost 8 bases. CDR1 and CDR2 (germline): KGHSY, FQNENV. CDR3 DNA sequence: TGTGCCAGCAGCCAGCTCCGGGACAGGGGGCCACAGGAAAAACTGTTTTTT. Protein product: CASSQLRDRGPQEKLFF.

Concerning this clone itself: Sequence at one end of the junction differs from germline and may be a read error. The rearrangement links TRBV7-7 to TRBJ2-1; 8 nucleotides match TRBD2. The CDR3 has 16 residues. Germline V gene lookup returns CDR1 SSHAT and CDR2 FNYEAQ (reference sequence). The CDR3 DNA reads TGTGCTAGCAGCTTAGAGGGTAGCGGGGCTTACAATGAGCAGTTCTTC. Protein sequence: CASSLEGSGAYNEQFF.

The chain has TRBV4-2 and TRBJ2-2; 7 nucleotides agree with TRBD2. The CDR3 sequence is 16 residues long. Germline CDR1 LGHNA, CDR2 YNFKEQ. V gave up 7 bases and J gave up 1 base; unmatched junction bases: 9. CDR3 coding DNA: TGTGCCAGCACCGACCCGATAGCGGGGAACACCGGGGAGCTGTTTTTT. As protein: CASTDPIAGNTGELFF.

The gene calls are TRBV20-1 and TRBJ1-2; D gene uncertain. There are 11 residues in the CDR3. Germline CDR1 and CDR2: DFQATT and SNEGSKA (reference sequence). Trimming shortened V by 7 bases and J by 3 bases, and 9 bases separated the two germline ends. In DNA form, the CDR3 reads TGCAGTGTAAGGATACACTATGGCTACACCTTC. It specifies CSVRIHYGYTF.

The chain couples TRBV6-5 to TRBJ2-7; no reliable D call. CDR1 is MNHEY, CDR2 SVGAGI, per germline. This CDR3 is 12 amino acids long. The germline V and J ends were trimmed by 5 bases and 7 bases, with 12 bases remaining between them. In nucleotides, the CDR3 is TGTGCCAGCAGTCCTTGGGCGAGTGAGCAGTACTTC. It encodes CASSPWASEQYF.

This rearrangement joins TRBV9 to TRBJ1-1; D is uncertain. Trimming took 3 bases from V and 4 from J, leaving 13 bases between them. Germline V lookup: CDR1 SGDLS, CDR2 YYNGEE. This CDR3 contains 14 residues. CDR3 DNA sequence: TGTGCCAGCAGCGCCCACCGGTTGGGCACTGAAGCTTTCTTT. Residues: CASSAHRLGTEAFF.

This sequence joins TRBV7-3 and TRBJ2-1; 7 nucleotides agree with TRBD2. V shed 2 bases, J shed 1 base, and the junction held 5 bases outside the gene matches. In germline, CDR1 is SGHTA, CDR2 FQGTGA. The CDR3 contains 16 residues. The CDR3, as DNA: TGTGCCAGCAGCTTAGCGCGGGGGAGTTCCTACAATGAGCAGTTCTTC. It codes for CASSLARGSSYNEQFF.

This chain joins TRBV2 and TRBJ1-3; D unclear. V lost 3 bases and J lost 0, with 9 bases in between. Germline CDR1 is SNHLY and CDR2 is FYNNEI. The CDR3 runs 15 residues. CDR3 DNA: TGTGCCAGCAGTGATGAGTTCCCCTCTGGAAACACCATATATTTT. It encodes CASSDEFPSGNTIYF.

The chain carries TRBV24-1 and TRBJ1-5; 7 positions agree with TRBD1. The CDR3 totals 14 residues. The ends lost 4 bases at V and 4 bases at J; junction bases unmatched: 3. Germline values: CDR1 KGHDR, CDR2 SFDVKD. CDR3 coding DNA: TGTGCCACCAGTGACCGGACAGGTAATCAGCCCCAGCATTTT. This gives the protein CATSDRTGNQPQHF.

J is TRBJ2-3 and V is TRBV5-1, with D perhaps matching TRBD1 (6 bases). The CDR3 has 14 residues. V dropped 4 bases and J dropped 4 bases, with 13 bases sitting between them. Germline V lookup: CDR1 SGHRS, CDR2 YFSETQ. The chain's CDR3 is CASSVGQYADTQYF. The CDR3 region has the DNA TGCGCCAGCAGCGTCGGACAGTATGCAGATACGCAGTATTTT.

V is TRBV5-1 and J is TRBJ2-1; 7 nucleotides line up with TRBD2. The CDR3 has 19 amino acids. Per germline, CDR1 SGHRS and CDR2 YFSETQ. V was clipped by 0 bases and J by 3 bases; unmatched bases: 15. The CDR3 is CASSLEGLGREIFYNEQFF. Here the CDR3 DNA reads TGCGCCAGCAGCTTGGAGGGGTTGGGGCGGGAGATTTTCTACAATGAGCAGTTCTTC.

This chain connects TRBV30 to TRBJ1-3; a weak D match, TRBD1 (6 bases). Looked up from germline, CDR1 is GTSNPN and CDR2 is SVGIG (reference sequence). The CDR3 has 13 residues. Trimming took 7 bases from V and 0 from J, leaving 10 bases between them. The CDR3 sequence is CASGHNSGNTIYF. The DNA of the CDR3 is TGTGCCTCGGGACACAACTCTGGAAACACCATATATTTT. The whole variable domain, filled in from reference TRBV30 and TRBJ1-3, reads SQTIHQWPATLVQPVGSPLSLECTVEGTSNPNLYWYRQAAGRGLQLLFYSVGIGQISSEVPQNLSASRPQDRQFILSSKKLLLSDSGFYLCASGHNSGNTIYFGEGSWLTVV.

The chain employs TRBV11-3 and TRBJ2-5; TRBD2 matches 7 bases. This CDR3 comprises 14 residues. V lost 5 bases and J lost 1; bases outside the gene matches: 4. Germline lookup yields CDR1 SGHNT and CDR2 YENEEA. CDR3 sequence: CASSPRTSQETQYF. The CDR3 nucleotides are TGTGCCAGCAGCCCCAGGACTAGCCAAGAGACCCAGTACTTC.

For the CDR3, the DNA is TGTGCCAGCACGGGGGCACCCTACGAGCAGTACTTC. Translated, it gives CASTGAPYEQYF. The chain has TRBV6-5 and TRBJ2-7; D may match TRBD1 or TRBD2 (6 bases each). This CDR3 contains 12 residues. The germline gives CDR1 MNHEY, CDR2 SVGAGI. Trimming took off 7 bases at V and 2 bases at J, with 9 bases between the two ends.

This clone has just a few counts. V usage is TRBV19 and J usage is TRBJ1-6; no reliable D call. Trimming took off 7 bases at V and 7 bases at J, with 8 bases between the two ends. Per germline, CDR1 LNHDA and CDR2 SQIVND (reference sequence). CDR3 length equals 12 residues. The DNA for the CDR3 is TGTGCCAGTACCATGGGGAATTCACCCCTCCACTTT. It specifies CASTMGNSPLHF.

The rearrangement links TRBV12-3 or TRBV12-4 to TRBJ1-2; D possibly corresponds to TRBD1 (6 bases). Trimming cost V 6 bases and J 2 bases, with 10 bases left between them. The length of the CDR3 is 13 residues. The CDR3 loop reads CASRQGQNYGYTF. CDR3 in DNA: TGTGCCAGCAGGCAAGGACAGAACTATGGCTACACCTTC.

This clone occurred once. The gene calls are TRBV5-1 and TRBJ1-2; TRBD1 is a possible D gene (5 bases). This CDR3 comprises 13 residues. The germline V gene has CDR1 SGHRS and CDR2 YFSETQ. V was cut by 6 bases and J by 2 bases, with 11 bases left in between. Written as DNA, the CDR3 is TGCGCCAGCACCGCCGACAGAAACTATGGCTACACCTTC. Its protein product is CASTADRNYGYTF. Combining the CDR3 with reference TRBV5-1 and TRBJ1-2 gives the whole variable domain KAGVTQTPRYLIKTRGQQVTLSCSPISGHRSVSWYQQTPGQGLQFLFEYFSETQRNKGNFPGRFSGRQFSNSRSEMNVSTLELGDSALYLCASTADRNYGYTFGSGTRLTVV.

The genes are TRBV4-1 and TRBJ2-5; 7 bases line up with TRBD2. This CDR3 spans 18 amino acids. After removal of 1 base from V and 3 bases from J, the junction contained 14 bases not matched to a gene. CDR1 is MGHRA and CDR2 is YSYEKL in the germline V gene. The DNA of the CDR3 is TGCGCCAGCAGCCAAGGCCGGTCGGCGGGAGTTAATAAAGAGACCCAGTACTTC. It translates to CASSQGRSAGVNKETQYF.